This is a list of T cell receptor beta chains from one sample in a study of cytomegalovirus exposure and HLA in healthy donors. Data came from immunoSEQ multiplex PCR; TCRdb stores just in-frame clones and leaves some out. This sample has 55,000 to 65,000 clones, with about 90% found just once. What was sequenced was PBMCs. The origin of the receptors is a man aged 25-45 years in good health and CMV-seropositive. Both conserved end residues are part of each CDR3. D genes are given only for firm matches. Size tells how often a clone was seen (once, few, many) or the class of an expanded clone, and some rows leave it out.

CDR3 DNA	CDR3 protein	J gene	V gene	D gene	clone size
TGTGCCTGGAGTCGTGACAGGGAAGAGACCCAGTACTTC	CAWSRDREETQYF	TRBJ2-5	TRBV30	TRBD1	.
TGCGCCAGCAGCTTGGGCGGGGGGGGCAAGACTGAAGCTTTCTTT	CASSLGGGGKTEAFF	TRBJ1-1	TRBV5-1	.	.
TGTGCCAGCATACGAACGACAGGGGGCGGCACTAACTATGGCTACACCTTC	CASIRTTGGGTNYGYTF	TRBJ1-2	TRBV2	TRBD1	.
TGTGCCAGCAGACATGGGACAGTTAGCAATCAGCCCCAGCATTTT	CASRHGTVSNQPQHF	TRBJ1-5	TRBV2	TRBD1	.
TGTGCCAGTAGTATCGCGACACCGAACACTGAAGCCTTCTTT	CASSIATPNTEAFF	TRBJ1-1	TRBV19	.	.
TGCGCCAGCAGTGAGCAAGGGCAGGGAAATGAAAAACTGTTTTTT	CASSEQGQGNEKLFF	TRBJ1-4	TRBV10-1	.	.
TGTGCCAGCAGTTCAAGCTCGGGATACTCTGGAAACACCATATATTTT	CASSSSSGYSGNTIYF	TRBJ1-3	TRBV28	.	.
TGTGCCAGCAGCTTAGCGCCAGGCAGCGGAGCCTACGAGCAGTACTTC	CASSLAPGSGAYEQYF	TRBJ2-7	TRBV7-2	.	.
TGTGCCAGCAGTGGGAGCCTCTCCTACGAGCAGTACTTC	CASSGSLSYEQYF	TRBJ2-7	TRBV27	.	.
TGTGCCAGCAGCTGGGGAGCGGATCAGCCCCAGCATTTT	CASSWGADQPQHF	TRBJ1-5	TRBV7-8	.	.
TGTGCCAGCAGGTCCGGGACCCCGCGGGGGACCGGGGAGCTGTTTTTT	CASRSGTPRGTGELFF	TRBJ2-2	TRBV9	TRBD2	.
TGTGCCAGCAGTCACCTTTTGAGCGGGGTCCACAATGAGCAGTTCTTC	CASSHLLSGVHNEQFF	TRBJ2-1	TRBV28	TRBD2	once
TGTGCCAGCAGCTTTCTCAGACCCGGGACTAGCGGGAGAACCCACGAGCAGTACTTC	CASSFLRPGTSGRTHEQYF	TRBJ2-7	TRBV5-5	TRBD2	few
TGTGCCAGCTCATCGGTCGACACCGGGGAGCTGTTTTTT	CASSSVDTGELFF	TRBJ2-2	TRBV18	.	few
TGTGCCAGTAGTAGAAGGGGGGGAATGGGAAGATTTAGCGATACGCAGTATTTT	CASSRRGGMGRFSDTQYF	TRBJ2-3	TRBV19	.	.
TGTGCCAGCAGTGAGGGACTAGCGGACTACGAGCAGTACTTC	CASSEGLADYEQYF	TRBJ2-7	TRBV2	TRBD2	few
TGTGCCAGCGCCCGTGTGGGGGGAGTAGGGAACACTGAAGCTTTCTTT	CASARVGGVGNTEAFF	TRBJ1-1	TRBV11-2	.	.
TGTGCCAGCAGCTCGACAACAAACCCATGCGAGCAGTACTTC	CASSSTTNPCEQYF	TRBJ2-7	TRBV5-4	.	.
TGTGCCAGCAGTGAAGCGTCGAGGGAACTGTTTTTT	CASSEASRELFF	TRBJ1-4	TRBV2	.	few
TGTGCCAGCTCACCCGAACGACAGATCTACGAGCAGTACTTC	CASSPERQIYEQYF	TRBJ2-7	TRBV18	.	.
TGTGCCTCCTGGGAGGGGGCGAACACCGGGGAGCTGTTTTTT	CASWEGANTGELFF	TRBJ2-2	TRBV6-5	.	.
TGTGCCAGCAGCTTGGGGACTAGCATCAATGAGCAGTTCTTC	CASSLGTSINEQFF	TRBJ2-1	TRBV7-2	TRBD2	once
TGTGCCAGCAGACCCGTAGGCACAGATACGCAGTATTTT	CASRPVGTDTQYF	TRBJ2-3	TRBV6-1	.	.
TGTGCTAGCAGCCAAGACAGGGGAGAGCAGTTCTTC	CASSQDRGEQFF	TRBJ2-1	TRBV7-7	TRBD1	.
TGCGCCAGCAGCCCTGGAACAGGGGAAGCTGAAGCTTTCTTT	CASSPGTGEAEAFF	TRBJ1-1	TRBV4-1	TRBD1	few
TGTGCCAGCAGCTTCCTAGCGGGAGCGAGCGAGCAGTACTTC	CASSFLAGASEQYF	TRBJ2-7	TRBV7-9	TRBD2	.
TGTGCCAGCAGCTTGAGGGGCAGGTACAATGAGCAGTTCTTC	CASSLRGRYNEQFF	TRBJ2-1	TRBV5-6	.	.
TGTGCCAGCAGCCAAGATCGGCGGGAGGCAGATACGCAGTATTTT	CASSQDRREADTQYF	TRBJ2-3	TRBV4-2	TRBD2	.
TGTGCCAGCAGGAAGGACTCCTCCTACAATGAGCAGTTCTTC	CASRKDSSYNEQFF	TRBJ2-1	TRBV2	.	.
TGTGCCAGCAGCTTAGTCGGGCAGAGGGCAGATACGCAGTATTTT	CASSLVGQRADTQYF	TRBJ2-3	TRBV7-2	.	.
TGTGCCAGCAGCTTCTGGAGGGAGGGCACCGGGGAGCTGTTTTTT	CASSFWREGTGELFF	TRBJ2-2	TRBV5-4	TRBD2	.
TGTGCCAGCAGTTACGGGGGGGGGCCGGGTGAGCAGTTCTTC	CASSYGGGPGEQFF	TRBJ2-1	TRBV6-5	.	.
TGTGCCAGCAGCTTAGTGAGTAACCTCCTGCGGGACGGCTCTTTCTTT	CASSLVSNLLRDGSFF	TRBJ1-1	TRBV7-2	.	.
TGTGCCAGCAGTCGCCGACAGGGGGAGGACACTGAAGCTTTCTTT	CASSRRQGEDTEAFF	TRBJ1-1	TRBV6-1	TRBD1	.
TGTGCCAGCAGCTTCATAGCGGGACGGACAGATACGCAGTATTTT	CASSFIAGRTDTQYF	TRBJ2-3	TRBV7-9	TRBD2	.
TGTGCCAGCAGTTTATCGCCAGGGGGTGTAAACACCGGGGAGCTGTTTTTT	CASSLSPGGVNTGELFF	TRBJ2-2	TRBV27	TRBD1	.
TGTGCCAGCGCCGGGAACACCGGGGAGCTGTTTTTT	CASAGNTGELFF	TRBJ2-2	TRBV6-1	.	.
TGTGCCAGCAGCGTCGACAGGGGAGGCTACGAGCAGTACTTC	CASSVDRGGYEQYF	TRBJ2-7	TRBV9	TRBD1	.
TGTGCCAGCAGTGAGTCACCTAGCGGGAGCCCGAATGAGCAGTTCTTC	CASSESPSGSPNEQFF	TRBJ2-1	TRBV6-1	TRBD2	.